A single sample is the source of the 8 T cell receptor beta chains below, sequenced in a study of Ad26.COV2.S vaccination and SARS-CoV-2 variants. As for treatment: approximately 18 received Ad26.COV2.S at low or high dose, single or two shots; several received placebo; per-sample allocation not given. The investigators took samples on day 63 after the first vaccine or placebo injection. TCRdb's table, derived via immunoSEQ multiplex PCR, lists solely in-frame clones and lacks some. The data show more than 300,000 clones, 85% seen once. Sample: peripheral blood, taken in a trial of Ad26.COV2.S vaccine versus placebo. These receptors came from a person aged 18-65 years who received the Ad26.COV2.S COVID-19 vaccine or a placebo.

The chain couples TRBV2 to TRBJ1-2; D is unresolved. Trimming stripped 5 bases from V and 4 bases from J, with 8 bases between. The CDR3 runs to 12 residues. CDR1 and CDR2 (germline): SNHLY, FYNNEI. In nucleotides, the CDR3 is TGTGCCAGCAGTCCAGAGTCCTATGGCTACACCTTC. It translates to CASSPESYGYTF.

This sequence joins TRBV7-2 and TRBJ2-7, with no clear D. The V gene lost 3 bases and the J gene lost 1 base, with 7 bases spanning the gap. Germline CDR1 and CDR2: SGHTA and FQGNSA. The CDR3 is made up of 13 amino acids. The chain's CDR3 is CASSFWGSYEQYF. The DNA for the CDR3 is TGTGCCAGCAGCTTCTGGGGTTCCTACGAGCAGTACTTC.

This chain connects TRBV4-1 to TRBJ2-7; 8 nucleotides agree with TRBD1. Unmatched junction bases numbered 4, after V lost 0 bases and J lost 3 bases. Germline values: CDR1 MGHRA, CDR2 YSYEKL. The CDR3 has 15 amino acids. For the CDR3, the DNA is TGCGCCAGCAGCCAAGAGGCAGGGGGCAACTACGAGCAGTACTTC. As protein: CASSQEAGGNYEQYF.

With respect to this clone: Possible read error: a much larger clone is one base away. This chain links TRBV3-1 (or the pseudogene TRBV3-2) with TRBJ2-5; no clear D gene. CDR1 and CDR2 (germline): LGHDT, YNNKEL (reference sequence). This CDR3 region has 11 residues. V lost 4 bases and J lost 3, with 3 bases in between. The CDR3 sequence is CASSREETQYF. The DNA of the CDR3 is TGTGCCAGCAGCCGCGAAGAGACCCAGTACTTC.

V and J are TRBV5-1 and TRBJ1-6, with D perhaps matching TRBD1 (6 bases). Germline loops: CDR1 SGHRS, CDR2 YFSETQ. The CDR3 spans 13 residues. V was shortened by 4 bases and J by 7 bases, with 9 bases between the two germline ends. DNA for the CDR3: TGCGCCAGCAGCCTTGGACAGAATTCACCCCTCCACTTT. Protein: CASSLGQNSPLHF. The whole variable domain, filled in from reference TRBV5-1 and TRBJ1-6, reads KAGVTQTPRYLIKTRGQQVTLSCSPISGHRSVSWYQQTPGQGLQFLFEYFSETQRNKGNFPGRFSGRQFSNSRSEMNVSTLELGDSALYLCASSLGQNSPLHFGNGTRLTVT.

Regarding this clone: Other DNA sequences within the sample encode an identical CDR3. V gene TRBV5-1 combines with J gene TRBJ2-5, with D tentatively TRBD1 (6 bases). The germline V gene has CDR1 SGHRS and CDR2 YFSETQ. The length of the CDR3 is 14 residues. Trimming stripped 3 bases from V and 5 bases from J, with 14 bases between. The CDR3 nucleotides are TGCGCCAGCAGCTCCACAGGGTTCGGGGAGACCCAGTACTTC. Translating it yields CASSSTGFGETQYF. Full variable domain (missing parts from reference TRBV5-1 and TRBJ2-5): KAGVTQTPRYLIKTRGQQVTLSCSPISGHRSVSWYQQTPGQGLQFLFEYFSETQRNKGNFPGRFSGRQFSNSRSEMNVSTLELGDSALYLCASSSTGFGETQYFGPGTRLLVL.

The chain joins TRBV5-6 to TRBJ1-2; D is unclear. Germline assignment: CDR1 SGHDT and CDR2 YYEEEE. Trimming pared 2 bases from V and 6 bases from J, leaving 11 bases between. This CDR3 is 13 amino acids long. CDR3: CASSFSPANGYTF. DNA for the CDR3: TGTGCCAGCAGCTTCTCCCCTGCTAATGGCTACACCTTC. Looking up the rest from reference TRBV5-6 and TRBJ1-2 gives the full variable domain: DAGVTQSPTHLIKTRGQQVTLRCSPKSGHDTVSWYQQALGQGPQFIFQYYEEEERQRGNFPDRFSGHQFPNYSSELNVNALLLGDSALYLCASSFSPANGYTFGSGTRLTVV.

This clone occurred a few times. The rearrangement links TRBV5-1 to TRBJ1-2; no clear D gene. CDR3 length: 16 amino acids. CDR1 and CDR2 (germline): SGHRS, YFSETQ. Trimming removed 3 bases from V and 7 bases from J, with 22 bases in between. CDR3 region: CASSSYPPGVQAGYTF. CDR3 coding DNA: TGCGCCAGCAGCTCATACCCCCCGGGTGTCCAAGCTGGCTACACCTTC.